The clone carrying this T cell receptor (beta chain) was detected only once. This specimen comes from a study of blood T cell repertoires in COVID-19. Study-level information: From the United States, Italy and Spain came samples of acute and convalescent COVID-19. Sources were T cells, B-cell-depleted T cells, or PBMCs; the material itself was cDNA or gDNA.

Original processing methods: For nucleated cells, counts were estimated from reference gene primer amplification. Sequenced by immunoSEQ multiplex PCR; TCRdb stores in-frame clones only, minus some. That table gives V, J and clone size, and the DNA gave D and trimming. This sample has 250,000 to 300,000 clones; approximately 80% occur once, and the top ten carry 2.5% to 3%. The CDR3 extends over 16 amino acids. The germline gives CDR1 SGHTA, CDR2 FQGTGA. V lost 5 bases and J lost 1, with 17 bases in between. Input material: peripheral blood. The clonotype originates from an older woman with active or convalescent COVID-19. This chain connects TRBV7-3 to TRBJ1-1; no clear D. CDR3 in DNA: TGTGCCAGCAGCCCCCTCAGCCCGGGGAAGAACACTGAAGCTTTCTTT. Amino acids: CASSPLSPGKNTEAFF.